This T cell receptor (beta chain) emerged from a study of cytotoxic CD8 clonotypes in ibrutinib-treated CLL. Study-wide context: After a median of about 70 months, 14 patients stayed remitted and some 12 progressed; responses had been partial in about 24 and complete in 2. Response material was collected after a median around 12 months of treatment, range 6 to 36.

J lost 0 bases, V lost 2 bases, and 6 bases had no gene match. The CDR3 is 19 amino acids. The germline V gene encodes CDR1 SGHDT and CDR2 YYEEEE. The assay was immunoSEQ multiplex PCR, and TCRdb's table has in-frame clones only and misses some. The table lists some 35,000 clones, about two thirds of them singletons. This clone has only one observation. V usage is TRBV5-6 and J usage is TRBJ2-1, with 15 bases matching TRBD2. The clonotype comes from a human donor with chronic lymphocytic leukemia. This specimen was PBMCs, taken at disease progression, from a patient treated with ibrutinib. CDR3 amino acids: CASSFPGLAGGSSYNEQFF. The CDR3 nucleotides read TGTGCCAGCAGCTTCCCAGGACTAGCGGGGGGGAGCTCCTACAATGAGCAGTTCTTC.